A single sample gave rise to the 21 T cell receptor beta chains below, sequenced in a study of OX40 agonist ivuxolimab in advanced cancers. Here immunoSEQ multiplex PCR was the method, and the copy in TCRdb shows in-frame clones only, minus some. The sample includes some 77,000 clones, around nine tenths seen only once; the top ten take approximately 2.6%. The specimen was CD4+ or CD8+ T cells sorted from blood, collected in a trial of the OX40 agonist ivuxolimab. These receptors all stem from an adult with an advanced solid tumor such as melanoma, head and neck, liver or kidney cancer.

CDR3 sequence reads: CASSRQETQYF. CDR3 DNA sequence: TGTGCCAGCAGCCGCCAAGAGACCCAGTACTTC. This chain links TRBV7-2 with TRBJ2-5, with D uncertain. Germline CDR1 SGHTA, CDR2 FQGNSA. The germline V and J ends were trimmed by 5 bases and 1 base, with 2 bases remaining between them. CDR3 size: 11 residues.

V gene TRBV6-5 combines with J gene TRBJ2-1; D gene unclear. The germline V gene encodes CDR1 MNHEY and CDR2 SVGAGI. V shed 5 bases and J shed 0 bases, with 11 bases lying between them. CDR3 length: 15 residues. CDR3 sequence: CASSADLSSYNEQFF. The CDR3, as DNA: TGTGCCAGCAGTGCCGACTTGAGCTCCTACAATGAGCAGTTCTTC.

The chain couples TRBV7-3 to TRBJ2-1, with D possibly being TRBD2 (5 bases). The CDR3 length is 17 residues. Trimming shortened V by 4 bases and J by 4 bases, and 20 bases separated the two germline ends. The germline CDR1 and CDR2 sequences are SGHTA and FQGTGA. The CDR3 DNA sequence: TGTGCCAGCAGCTCCCCGAATAGCGCAACAATATACAATGAGCAGTTCTTC. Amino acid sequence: CASSSPNSATIYNEQFF. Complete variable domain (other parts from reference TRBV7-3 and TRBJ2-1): GAGVSQTPSNKVTEKGKYVELRCDPISGHTALYWYRQSLGQGPEFLIYFQGTGAADDSGLPNDRFFAVRPEGSVSTLKIQRTERGDSAVYLCASSSPNSATIYNEQFFGPGTRLTVL.

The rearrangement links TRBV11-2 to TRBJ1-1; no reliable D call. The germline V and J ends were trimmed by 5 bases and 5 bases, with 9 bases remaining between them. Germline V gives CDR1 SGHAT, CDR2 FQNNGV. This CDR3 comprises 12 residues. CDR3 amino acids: CASSQSGTEAFF. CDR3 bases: TGTGCCAGCAGCCAGTCAGGTACTGAAGCTTTCTTT.

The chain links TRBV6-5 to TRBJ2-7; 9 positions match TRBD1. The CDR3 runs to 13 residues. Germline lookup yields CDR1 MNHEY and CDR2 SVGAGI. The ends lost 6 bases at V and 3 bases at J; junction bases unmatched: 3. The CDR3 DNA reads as TGTGCCAGCAGACCGACAGGGGGCTACGAGCAGTACTTC. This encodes CASRPTGGYEQYF.

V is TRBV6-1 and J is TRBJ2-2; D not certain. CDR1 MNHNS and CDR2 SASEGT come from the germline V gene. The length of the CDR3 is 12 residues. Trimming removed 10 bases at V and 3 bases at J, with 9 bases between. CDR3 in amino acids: CATESDTGELFF. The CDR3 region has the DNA TGTGCCACCGAGAGTGACACCGGGGAGCTGTTTTTT.

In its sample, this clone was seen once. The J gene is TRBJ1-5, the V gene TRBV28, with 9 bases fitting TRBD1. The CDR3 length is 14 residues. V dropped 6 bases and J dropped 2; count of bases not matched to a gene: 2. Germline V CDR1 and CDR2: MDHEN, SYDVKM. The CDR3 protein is CASSRTGGNQPQHF. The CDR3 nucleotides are TGTGCCAGCAGCAGGACAGGGGGCAATCAGCCCCAGCATTTT.

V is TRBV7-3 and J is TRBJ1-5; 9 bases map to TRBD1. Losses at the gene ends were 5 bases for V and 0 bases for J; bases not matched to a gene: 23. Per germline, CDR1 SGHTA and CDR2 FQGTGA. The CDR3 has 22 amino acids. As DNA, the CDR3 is TGTGCCAGCAGCCTCCCGGGACAGGGTCCGTGGCCGCCATTACGTAGCAATCAGCCCCAGCATTTT. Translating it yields CASSLPGQGPWPPLRSNQPQHF.

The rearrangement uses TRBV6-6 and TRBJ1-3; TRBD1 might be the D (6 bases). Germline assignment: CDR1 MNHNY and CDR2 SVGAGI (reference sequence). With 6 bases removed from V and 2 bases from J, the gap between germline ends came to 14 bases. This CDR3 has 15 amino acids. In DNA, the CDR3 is TGTGCCAGCAGCCCCGACAGGAATCCTGGAAACACCATATATTTT. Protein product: CASSPDRNPGNTIYF.

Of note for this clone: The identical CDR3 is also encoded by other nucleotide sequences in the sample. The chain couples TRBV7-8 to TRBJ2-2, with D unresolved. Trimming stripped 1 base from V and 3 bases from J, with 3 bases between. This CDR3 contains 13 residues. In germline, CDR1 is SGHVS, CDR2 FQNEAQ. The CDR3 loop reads CASSLVDTGELFF. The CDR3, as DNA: TGTGCCAGCAGCTTAGTTGACACCGGGGAGCTGTTTTTT.

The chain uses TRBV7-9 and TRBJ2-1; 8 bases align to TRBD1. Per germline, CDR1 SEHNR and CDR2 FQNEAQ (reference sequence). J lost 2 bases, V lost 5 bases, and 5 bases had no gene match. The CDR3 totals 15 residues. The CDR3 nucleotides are TGTGCCAGCAGCCCGGGACAGGTCACCTACAATGAGCAGTTCTTC. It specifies CASSPGQVTYNEQFF.

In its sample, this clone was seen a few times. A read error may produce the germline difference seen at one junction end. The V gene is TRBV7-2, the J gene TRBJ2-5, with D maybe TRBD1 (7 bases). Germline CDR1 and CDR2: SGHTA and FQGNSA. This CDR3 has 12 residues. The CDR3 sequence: CASSPGGKVGNF. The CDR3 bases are TGTGCCAGCAGCCCAGGGGGGAAGGTGGGGAACTTC.

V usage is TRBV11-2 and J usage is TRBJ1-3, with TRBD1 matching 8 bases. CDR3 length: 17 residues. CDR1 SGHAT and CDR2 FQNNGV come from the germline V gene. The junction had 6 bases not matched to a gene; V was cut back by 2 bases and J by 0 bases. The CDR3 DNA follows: TGTGCCAGCAGCTTAAGGACAGGGTACTTCTCTGGAAACACCATATATTTT. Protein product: CASSLRTGYFSGNTIYF.

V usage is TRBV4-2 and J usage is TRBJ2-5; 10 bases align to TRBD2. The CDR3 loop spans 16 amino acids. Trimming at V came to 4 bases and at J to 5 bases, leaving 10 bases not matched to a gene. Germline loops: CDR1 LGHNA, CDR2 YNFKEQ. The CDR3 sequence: CASSPGASGSHETQYF. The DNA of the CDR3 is TGTGCCAGCAGCCCTGGGGCTAGCGGGAGTCATGAGACCCAGTACTTC.

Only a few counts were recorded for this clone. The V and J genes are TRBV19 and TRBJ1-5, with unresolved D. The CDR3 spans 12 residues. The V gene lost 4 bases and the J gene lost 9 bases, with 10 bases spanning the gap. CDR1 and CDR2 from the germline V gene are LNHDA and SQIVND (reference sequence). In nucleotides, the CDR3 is TGTGCCAGTAGTACCCCTATTGGGCCCCAGCATTTT. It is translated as CASSTPIGPQHF.

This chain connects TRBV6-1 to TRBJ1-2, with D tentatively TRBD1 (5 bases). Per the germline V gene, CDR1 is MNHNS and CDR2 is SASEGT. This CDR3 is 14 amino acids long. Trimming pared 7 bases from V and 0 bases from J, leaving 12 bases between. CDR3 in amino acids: CASNRGEANYGYTF. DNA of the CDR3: TGTGCCAGCAATCGGGGCGAAGCTAACTATGGCTACACCTTC.

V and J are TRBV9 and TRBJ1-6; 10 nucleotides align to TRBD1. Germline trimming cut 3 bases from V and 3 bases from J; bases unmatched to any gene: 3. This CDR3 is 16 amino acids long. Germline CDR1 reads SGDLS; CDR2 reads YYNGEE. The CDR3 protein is CASSGTGGNYNSPLHF. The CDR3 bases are TGTGCCAGCAGCGGGACAGGGGGGAACTATAATTCACCCCTCCACTTT.

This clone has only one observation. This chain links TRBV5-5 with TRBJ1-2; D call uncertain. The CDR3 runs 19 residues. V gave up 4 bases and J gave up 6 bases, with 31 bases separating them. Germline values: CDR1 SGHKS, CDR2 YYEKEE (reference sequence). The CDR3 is CASSQSRRPNLHITDGYTF. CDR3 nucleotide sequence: TGTGCCAGCAGCCAAAGTCGCCGACCGAACCTCCATATAACGGATGGCTACACCTTC.

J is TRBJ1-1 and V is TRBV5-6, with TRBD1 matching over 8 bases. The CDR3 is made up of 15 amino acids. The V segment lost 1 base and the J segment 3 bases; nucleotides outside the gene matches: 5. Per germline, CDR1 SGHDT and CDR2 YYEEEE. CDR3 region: CASSLQGAGDTEAFF. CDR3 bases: TGTGCCAGCAGCTTGCAGGGGGCGGGGGACACTGAAGCTTTCTTT.

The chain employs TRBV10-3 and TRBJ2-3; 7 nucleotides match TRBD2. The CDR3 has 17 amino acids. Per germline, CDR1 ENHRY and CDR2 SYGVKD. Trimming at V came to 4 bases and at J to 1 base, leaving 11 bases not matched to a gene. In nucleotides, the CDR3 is TGTGCCATCAGTGCATTGGGCGGGGGATCGGGCACAGATACGCAGTATTTT. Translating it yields CAISALGGGSGTDTQYF.

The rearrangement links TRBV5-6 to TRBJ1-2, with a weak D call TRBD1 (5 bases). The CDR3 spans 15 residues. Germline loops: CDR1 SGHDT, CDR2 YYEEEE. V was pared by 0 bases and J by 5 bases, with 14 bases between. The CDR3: CASSLEGRDGYGYTF. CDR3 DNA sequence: TGTGCCAGCAGCTTGGAAGGTCGGGACGGATATGGCTACACCTTC. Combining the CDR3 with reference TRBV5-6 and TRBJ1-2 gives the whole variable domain DAGVTQSPTHLIKTRGQQVTLRCSPKSGHDTVSWYQQALGQGPQFIFQYYEEEERQRGNFPDRFSGHQFPNYSSELNVNALLLGDSALYLCASSLEGRDGYGYTFGSGTRLTVV.